This is a list of T cell receptor beta chains from one sample in a study of blood T cell repertoires in COVID-19. The table came from immunoSEQ multiplex PCR; TCRdb's copy has only in-frame clones and leaves some out. The sample includes approximately 200,000 clones, 80% to 90% of them seen just once. Specimen: PBMCs or T cells enriched from blood (not recorded which). These receptors originate from a woman aged 25 to 45 who had been exposed to COVID-19. CDR3s include the opening cysteine and the closing phenylalanine or tryptophan. Fields, in order: clone size, D gene, V gene, J gene, CDR3 DNA, CDR3 protein. D genes are given only for firm matches. Not every row has a clone size; where given, it reads once, few, many or a size class.

size: .
D: .
V: TRBV15
J: TRBJ2-7
DNA: TGTGCCACCAGCGGGAACAGGGAAGTCTACGAGCAGTACTTC
CDR3: CATSGNREVYEQYF

size: .
D: .
V: TRBV7-9
J: TRBJ1-1
DNA: TGTGCCAGCAGCATACCTGTCCGCCAGGCAGAGAACACTGAAGCTTTCTTT
CDR3: CASSIPVRQAENTEAFF

size: .
D: .
V: TRBV20-1
J: TRBJ2-1
DNA: TGCAGTGCTAGTAGGCCCCCCCCAGGCGAGCAGTTCTTC
CDR3: CSASRPPPGEQFF

size: .
D: .
V: TRBV29-1
J: TRBJ1-2
DNA: TGCAGCGTTGAGTTCCCTACAGAACCAAAAAACTATGGCTACACCTTC
CDR3: CSVEFPTEPKNYGYTF

size: .
D: .
V: TRBV19
J: TRBJ1-6
DNA: TGTGCCAGCCAGTCTAGGGGGTATAATTCACCCCTCCACTTT
CDR3: CASQSRGYNSPLHF

size: .
D: .
V: TRBV4-1
J: TRBJ1-2
DNA: TGCGCCAGCAGCCAAGATGTGGGACAAAACTATGGCTACACCTTC
CDR3: CASSQDVGQNYGYTF

size: once
D: TRBD1
V: TRBV19
J: TRBJ2-7
DNA: TGTGCCAGTAGTAACCGGGACAGGGATCTCCACGAGCAGTACTTC
CDR3: CASSNRDRDLHEQYF

size: .
D: .
V: TRBV6-1
J: TRBJ1-1
DNA: TGTGCCAGCAGTGACCCCTACAGGGCCACTGAAGCTTTCTTT
CDR3: CASSDPYRATEAFF

size: .
D: TRBD1
V: TRBV29-1
J: TRBJ1-1
DNA: TGCAGCGTTTCTGGAGGGGGCACCACTGAAGCTTTCTTT
CDR3: CSVSGGGTTEAFF

size: .
D: .
V: TRBV5-4
J: TRBJ2-1
DNA: TGTGCCAGCAGCAGGGGACTTTGGTTATACCAGTTCTTC
CDR3: CASSRGLWLYQFF

size: .
D: .
V: TRBV5-5
J: TRBJ1-5
DNA: TGTGCCAGCAGCTTGGGGGCAGATGATAGCAATCAGCCCCAGCATTTT
CDR3: CASSLGADDSNQPQHF

size: .
D: .
V: TRBV28
J: TRBJ1-2
DNA: TGTGCCAGCAGTTTCCAGTTCTATGGCTACACCTTC
CDR3: CASSFQFYGYTF

size: once
D: TRBD1
V: TRBV5-1
J: TRBJ1-6
DNA: TGCGCCAGCAGGCTCCTGACAGGGGGCGTTTCACCCCTCCACTTT
CDR3: CASRLLTGGVSPLHF

size: once
D: TRBD2
V: TRBV6-2/TRBV6-3
J: TRBJ2-7
DNA: TGTGCCAGCAGACCTAGCGGGAGCAACTACGAGCAGTACTTC
CDR3: CASRPSGSNYEQYF

size: .
D: TRBD2
V: TRBV7-9
J: TRBJ2-3
DNA: TGTGCCAGCAGCGGTAGCGGGAACACAGATACGCAGTATTTT
CDR3: CASSGSGNTDTQYF

size: .
D: .
V: TRBV30
J: TRBJ1-2
DNA: TGTGCCTGGAGTGATGGGGGCCGTCATGGCTACACCTTC
CDR3: CAWSDGGRHGYTF

size: .
D: .
V: TRBV29-1
J: TRBJ2-1
DNA: TGCAGCGTTCTAAACAATGAGCAGTTCTTC
CDR3: CSVLNNEQFF

size: once
D: .
V: TRBV18
J: TRBJ2-7
DNA: TGTGCCAGCTCACTGGCAGGAGGGGACGAGCAGTACTTC
CDR3: CASSLAGGDEQYF

size: .
D: .
V: TRBV10-2
J: TRBJ2-7
DNA: TGCGCCAGCAGTGAGTCGAGATTTTACGAGCAGTACTTC
CDR3: CASSESRFYEQYF

size: few
D: .
V: TRBV2
J: TRBJ1-3
DNA: TGTGCCAGCAGTCCGGGGATCTCTGGAAACACCATATATTTT
CDR3: CASSPGISGNTIYF

size: .
D: .
V: TRBV20-1
J: TRBJ1-1
DNA: TGCAGTGCTGAACAGGATGAAGCTTTCTTT
CDR3: CSAEQDEAFF

size: .
D: .
V: TRBV14
J: TRBJ1-2
DNA: TGTGCCAGCAGCCATACAGGGAACCGGCTTACCTATGGCTACACCTTC
CDR3: CASSHTGNRLTYGYTF

size: .
D: .
V: TRBV12-3/TRBV12-4
J: TRBJ2-2
DNA: TGTGCCAGCAGTTTACAGAACACCGGGGAGCTGTTTTTT
CDR3: CASSLQNTGELFF

size: .
D: .
V: TRBV4-1
J: TRBJ2-1
DNA: TGCGCCAGCAGCCGCCCGGAGAGCTCCTACAATGAGCAGTTCTTC
CDR3: CASSRPESSYNEQFF

size: .
D: .
V: TRBV27
J: TRBJ1-2
DNA: TGTGCCAGCAGTTTTCGTTCAGGGGCAGGGTACTATGGCTACACCTTC
CDR3: CASSFRSGAGYYGYTF

size: .
D: .
V: TRBV30
J: TRBJ1-1
DNA: TGTGCCGTTGGACAGAACACTGAAGCTTTCTTT
CDR3: CAVGQNTEAFF

size: .
D: TRBD2
V: TRBV19
J: TRBJ2-7
DNA: TGTGCCAGTAGTAATGGAGGCGGGAGGGCCCTCGAGCAGTACTTC
CDR3: CASSNGGGRALEQYF

size: .
D: .
V: TRBV9
J: TRBJ2-2
DNA: TGTGCCAGCAGCGTAGTTCACGGGGAGCTGTTTTTT
CDR3: CASSVVHGELFF

size: .
D: TRBD2
V: TRBV14
J: TRBJ2-1
DNA: TGTGCCAGCAGCCAAGCCAGGGCGGGAGAGGTGAGAAATGAGCAGTTCTTC
CDR3: CASSQARAGEVRNEQFF

size: .
D: .
V: TRBV19
J: TRBJ2-7
DNA: TGTGCCAGTAGGGGGCCCCATTACGAGCAGTACTTC
CDR3: CASRGPHYEQYF

size: .
D: .
V: TRBV19
J: TRBJ2-1
DNA: TGTGCCAGTAGTTTACAGGCCTACAATGAGCAGTTCTTC
CDR3: CASSLQAYNEQFF